This T cell receptor (beta chain) was retrieved from a study of T cell repertoires in cytomegalovirus infection. TCRdb independently ran MiXCR on the reads; one entry per CDR3 protein. The repertoire holds roughly 310,000 distinct CDR3 sequences, with roughly a sixth as singletons. This clonotype appeared a few times. The CDR3 has 12 residues. In germline, CDR1 is SNHLY, CDR2 FYNNEI. The V and J ends lost 7 bases and 8 bases, in that order; junction bases with no gene match: 5. Material: PBMCs. The TCR comes from a human donor in good health (CMV status not recorded). Some clones in this sample may be carry-over from other donors' samples. This chain uses TRBV2 with TRBJ1-2, with 9 bases matching TRBD1. The CDR3 is CASKGTGIGYTF. DNA of the CDR3: TGTGCCAGCAAGGGGACAGGGATCGGCTACACCTTC.